Detailed here is one T cell receptor beta chain. Profiled with immunoSEQ multiplex PCR; TCRdb holds only in-frame clones, not every one. The sample lists around 44,000 clones, about 86% occurring once. This specimen belongs to a study of PD-1 blockade in classical Hodgkin lymphoma. Whole-study context: Nivolumab dosing for patients was 3 mg/kg, administered intravenously every 2 weeks.

Relapses following autologous stem cell transplantation were seen in all patients, with brentuximab vedotin exposure varying. When best responses were assessed, they were complete response, partial response or progressive disease. Germline V CDR1 and CDR2: SGDLS, YYNGEE. The CDR3 covers 14 residues. J gave up 6 bases and V 0 bases, and 2 bases lay outside the gene matches. This specimen consisted of peripheral blood mononuclear cells (PBMCs), obtained before the second cycle of nivolumab. The chain couples TRBV9 to TRBJ2-1, with 8 bases fitting TRBD2. The source is a human donor with classical Hodgkin lymphoma. CDR3 residues: CASSVAGGPNEQFF. CDR3 DNA sequence: TGTGCCAGCAGCGTAGCGGGGGGGCCCAATGAGCAGTTCTTC.